This is a list of T cell receptor beta chains from one sample in a study of blood T cell repertoires in COVID-19. Libraries were prepared by immunoSEQ multiplex PCR; TCRdb keeps only in-frame clonotypes and omits some of them. The sample consists of roughly 250,000 clones, around 87% of them appearing once. Sample: PBMCs or T cells enriched from blood (not recorded which). These receptors came from a woman aged 40 to 50 with acute COVID-19. CDR3s include the opening cysteine and the closing phenylalanine or tryptophan. A D gene is named only where the DNA matches it firmly. Not every row has a clone size; where given, it reads once, few, many or a size class.

clone size	D gene	V gene	J gene	CDR3 protein	CDR3 DNA
.	.	TRBV7-5	TRBJ1-3	CARSPDRFSRSYF	TGTGCCAGAAGCCCGGACAGGTTCTCCAGGAGTTATTTT
few	.	TRBV29-1	TRBJ2-1	CSAGQGGSYNEQFF	TGCAGCGCGGGACAAGGGGGCTCCTACAATGAGCAGTTCTTC
few	TRBD2	TRBV28	TRBJ2-3	CASCGSRTSGTSTDTQYF	TGTGCCAGCTGCGGTAGTCGGACTAGCGGAACTAGCACAGATACGCAGTATTTT
.	TRBD2	TRBV13	TRBJ2-7	CASSPSGFGRAYEQYF	TGTGCCAGCAGCCCCTCCGGATTCGGGAGGGCCTACGAGCAGTACTTC
.	TRBD2	TRBV28	TRBJ2-7	CASSTSGRITYEQYF	TGTGCCAGCAGTACTAGCGGGAGGATCACCTACGAGCAGTACTTC
.	TRBD1	TRBV3-1/TRBV3-2	TRBJ1-1	CASSQTQGEAFF	TGTGCCAGCAGCCAGACACAGGGGGAAGCTTTCTTT
.	.	TRBV3-1/TRBV3-2	TRBJ1-4	CASGQRDNEKLFF	TGTGCCAGCGGACAGAGGGATAATGAAAAACTGTTTTTT
.	TRBD1	TRBV4-2	TRBJ1-6	CASSQDRSGGYNSPLHF	TGTGCCAGCAGCCAAGATAGGTCAGGGGGCTATAATTCACCCCTCCACTTT
.	TRBD2	TRBV6-5	TRBJ2-1	CASSYGRGGEQFF	TGTGCCAGCAGTTACGGGAGGGGCGGTGAGCAGTTCTTC
.	TRBD1	TRBV5-1	TRBJ1-1	CASSFQGDTTEAFF	TGCGCCAGCAGCTTCCAGGGGGACACCACTGAAGCTTTCTTT
.	TRBD1	TRBV18	TRBJ1-2	CASSPPQQGAYGYTF	TGTGCCAGCTCACCACCCCAGCAGGGGGCCTATGGCTACACCTTC
once	.	TRBV7-9	TRBJ2-4	CASERGHSVDIQYF	TGTGCCAGCGAGCGAGGGCACTCCGTAGACATTCAGTACTTC
.	TRBD1	TRBV29-1	TRBJ2-1	CSVATGTGGFSYNEQFF	TGCAGCGTTGCCACAGGGACAGGGGGTTTCTCCTACAATGAGCAGTTCTTC
.	.	TRBV25-1	TRBJ2-7	CASSEMGGYEQYF	TGTGCCAGCAGTGAAATGGGGGGATACGAGCAGTACTTC
few	.	TRBV25-1	TRBJ1-1	CASRWGQVNTEAFF	TGTGCCAGCAGATGGGGGCAGGTGAACACTGAAGCTTTCTTT
.	.	TRBV12-3/TRBV12-4	TRBJ2-2	CASSLQGTGELFF	TGTGCCAGCAGTTTACAGGGTACCGGGGAGCTGTTTTTT
.	TRBD1	TRBV7-8	TRBJ1-2	CASSPRQGSAFVDGYTF	TGTGCCAGCAGCCCGCGACAGGGTAGCGCGTTTGTTGATGGCTACACCTTC
.	TRBD1	TRBV10-3	TRBJ1-1	CAISESQGEAFF	TGTGCCATCAGTGAGTCACAGGGGGAAGCTTTCTTT
.	.	TRBV6-5	TRBJ1-3	CASSYGYSSGNTIYF	TGTGCCAGCAGTTACGGCTACAGCTCTGGAAACACCATATATTTT
.	TRBD1	TRBV30	TRBJ1-2	CAWGQGPGYGYTF	TGTGCCTGGGGACAGGGGCCGGGCTATGGCTACACCTTC
.	.	TRBV12-2	TRBJ2-7	CASPRDRGRDEQYF	TGTGCAAGTCCCCGGGACAGGGGGCGGGACGAGCAGTACTTC
.	TRBD2	TRBV5-4	TRBJ2-7	CASSQRTSGTYEQYF	TGTGCCAGCAGCCAGAGGACTAGCGGGACTTACGAGCAGTACTTC
.	TRBD2	TRBV6-5	TRBJ2-1	CASTYGTSGTYNEQFF	TGTGCCAGCACTTACGGGACTAGCGGGACCTACAATGAGCAGTTCTTC
.	TRBD2	TRBV5-1	TRBJ2-3	CASQTSGSVSTDTQYF	TGCGCCAGCCAAACTAGCGGGAGCGTGTCGACAGATACGCAGTATTTT
.	TRBD2	TRBV28	TRBJ2-7	CASYSSSWASGRAYSYEQYF	TGTGCCAGCTATTCTTCCTCCTGGGCTAGCGGGAGGGCTTACTCCTACGAGCAGTACTTC
few	TRBD1	TRBV13	TRBJ2-5	CASSWDSGQETQYF	TGTGCCAGCAGCTGGGACAGTGGTCAAGAGACCCAGTACTTC
.	TRBD1	TRBV19	TRBJ2-1	CASSIVLGQNNEQFF	TGTGCCAGTAGTATAGTTCTGGGACAGAACAATGAGCAGTTCTTC